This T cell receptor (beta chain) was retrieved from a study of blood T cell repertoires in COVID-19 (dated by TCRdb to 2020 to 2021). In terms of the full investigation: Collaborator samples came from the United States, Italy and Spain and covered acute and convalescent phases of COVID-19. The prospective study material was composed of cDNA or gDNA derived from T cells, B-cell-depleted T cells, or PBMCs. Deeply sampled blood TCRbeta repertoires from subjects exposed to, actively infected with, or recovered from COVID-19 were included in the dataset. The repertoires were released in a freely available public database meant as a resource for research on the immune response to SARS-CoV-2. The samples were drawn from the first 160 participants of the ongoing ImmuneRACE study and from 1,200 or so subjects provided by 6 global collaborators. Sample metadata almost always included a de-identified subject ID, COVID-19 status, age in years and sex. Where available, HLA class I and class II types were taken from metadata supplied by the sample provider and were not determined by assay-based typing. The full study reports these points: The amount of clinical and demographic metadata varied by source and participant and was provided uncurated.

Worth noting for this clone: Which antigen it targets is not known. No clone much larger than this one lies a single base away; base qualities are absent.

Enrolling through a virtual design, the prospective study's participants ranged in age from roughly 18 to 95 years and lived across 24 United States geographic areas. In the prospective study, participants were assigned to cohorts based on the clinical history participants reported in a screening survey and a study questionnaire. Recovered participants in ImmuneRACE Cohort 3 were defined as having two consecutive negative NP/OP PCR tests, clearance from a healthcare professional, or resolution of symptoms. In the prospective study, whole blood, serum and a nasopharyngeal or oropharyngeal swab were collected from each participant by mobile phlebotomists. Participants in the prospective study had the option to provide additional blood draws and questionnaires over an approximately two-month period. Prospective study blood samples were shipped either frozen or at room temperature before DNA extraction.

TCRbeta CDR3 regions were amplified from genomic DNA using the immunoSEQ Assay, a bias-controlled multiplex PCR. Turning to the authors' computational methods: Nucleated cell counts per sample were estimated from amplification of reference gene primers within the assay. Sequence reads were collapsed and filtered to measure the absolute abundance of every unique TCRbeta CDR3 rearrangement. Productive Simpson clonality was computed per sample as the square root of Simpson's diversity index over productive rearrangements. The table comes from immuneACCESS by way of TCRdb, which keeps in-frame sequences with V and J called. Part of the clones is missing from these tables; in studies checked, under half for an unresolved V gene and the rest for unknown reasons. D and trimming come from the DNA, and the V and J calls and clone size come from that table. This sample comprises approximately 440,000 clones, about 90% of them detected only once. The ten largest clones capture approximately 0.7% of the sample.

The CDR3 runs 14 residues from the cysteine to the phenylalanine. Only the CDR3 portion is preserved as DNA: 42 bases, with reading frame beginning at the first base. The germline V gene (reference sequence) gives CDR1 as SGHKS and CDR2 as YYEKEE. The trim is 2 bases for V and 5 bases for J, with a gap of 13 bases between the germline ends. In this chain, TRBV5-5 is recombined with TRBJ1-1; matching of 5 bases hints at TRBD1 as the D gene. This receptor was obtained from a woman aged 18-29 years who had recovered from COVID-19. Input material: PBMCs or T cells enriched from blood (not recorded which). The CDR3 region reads CASSFSGGRTEAFF. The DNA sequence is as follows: TGTGCCAGCAGCTTTTCGGGGGGTCGTACTGAAGCTTTCTTT.